The 9 T cell receptor beta chains listed next were all sequenced from one sample in a study of PD-1 blockade in classical Hodgkin lymphoma. Here immunoSEQ multiplex PCR was the method, and the copy in TCRdb shows in-frame clones only, minus some. The sample lists approximately 90,000 clones; about 83% were seen once. Sample time point: cycle 4 day 1 (C4D1), after less than seven weeks of nivolumab. Relapse after autologous stem cell transplantation occurred in every patient, and brentuximab vedotin exposure varied. Sample: peripheral blood mononuclear cells (PBMCs), taken before the fourth cycle of nivolumab. The receptors come from a human donor with classical Hodgkin lymphoma.

This chain connects TRBV19 to TRBJ1-3; D uncertain. This CDR3 has 14 residues. CDR1 is LNHDA, CDR2 SQIVND, per germline (reference sequence). V gave up 7 bases and J gave up 0 bases, with 10 bases separating them. DNA for the CDR3: TGTGCCAGTAACGAGGCGTTCTCTGGAAACACCATATATTTT. Translation: CASNEAFSGNTIYF.

This chain joins TRBV4-3 and TRBJ1-3; tentative D call: TRBD1 (5 bases). Between the trimmed V and J ends, which lost 0 bases and 3 bases, there was a span of 12 bases. This CDR3 region has 16 residues. Per the germline V gene, CDR1 is LGHNA and CDR2 is YSLEER. The CDR3 bases are TGCGCCAGCAGCCAAGATCGCAGGGCCCTTGGAAACACCATATATTTT. The encoded protein is CASSQDRRALGNTIYF.

The genes are TRBV6-1 and TRBJ2-3, with 7 bases that match TRBD1. CDR1 and CDR2 (germline): MNHNS, SASEGT. The CDR3 spans 15 residues. V was pared by 5 bases and J by 4 bases, with 9 bases of the junction left unmatched. The CDR3 DNA follows: TGTGCCAGCAGTCTGACTTGGGACAGTTCAGATACGCAGTATTTT. Protein: CASSLTWDSSDTQYF.

The chain employs TRBV11-2 and TRBJ2-5, with 7 positions matching TRBD2. CDR1 and CDR2 from the germline V gene are SGHAT and FQNNGV. The V segment lost 1 base and the J segment 1 base; nucleotides outside the gene matches: 3. The CDR3 length is 15 residues. CDR3 in amino acids: CASSLALAFQETQYF. CDR3 nucleotides: TGTGCCAGCAGCTTAGCACTAGCGTTCCAAGAGACCCAGTACTTC.

The chain combines TRBV5-1 with TRBJ2-2, with TRBD2 matching over 9 bases. The V gene end was trimmed by 3 bases and the J gene end by 6 bases; junction bases not matched to a gene: 3. This CDR3 is built from 14 residues. CDR1 and CDR2 (germline): SGHRS, YFSETQ. In nucleotides, the CDR3 is TGCGCCAGCAGCTCCCTAGCGGGATCCGGGGAGCTGTTTTTT. Its translation is CASSSLAGSGELFF.

The chain combines TRBV5-1 with TRBJ1-1, with TRBD1 identical over 12 bases. The CDR3 covers 16 residues. Germline-derived CDR1 and CDR2 are SGHRS and YFSETQ. The V gene end was trimmed by 4 bases and the J gene end by 2 bases; junction bases not matched to a gene: 6. The CDR3 DNA is TGCGCCAGCAGCCCGCGGGACAGGGGGCCCAACACTGAAGCTTTCTTT. Protein: CASSPRDRGPNTEAFF.

This clone was detected once. The genes are TRBV2 and TRBJ2-2; 7 nucleotides agree with TRBD1. This CDR3 has 14 amino acids. V lost 7 bases, J lost 5 bases, and 7 bases stayed unmatched. Per germline, CDR1 SNHLY and CDR2 FYNNEI. The CDR3 region is CASNTGARTGELFF. CDR3 DNA: TGTGCCAGCAATACAGGGGCGCGTACCGGGGAGCTGTTTTTT. The whole variable domain, remainder taken from reference TRBV2 and TRBJ2-2, is EPEVTQTPSHQVTQMGQEVILRCVPISNHLYFYWYRQILGQKVEFLVSFYNNEISEKSEIFDDQFSVERPDGSNFTLKIRSTKLEDSAMYFCASNTGARTGELFFGEGSRLTVL.

V and J are TRBV19 and TRBJ1-5; tentative D call: TRBD1 (6 bases). Germline V lookup: CDR1 LNHDA, CDR2 SQIVND (reference sequence). The CDR3 runs to 15 residues. V lost 3 bases and J 1 base, leaving 10 bases between the germline ends. The CDR3 loop reads CASSMRGDSNQPQHF. The CDR3 nucleotides are TGTGCCAGTAGTATGAGGGGGGACAGCAATCAGCCCCAGCATTTT.

This clone was seen a few times. The chain employs TRBV19 and TRBJ2-7; 8 bases fit TRBD1. The CDR3 covers 16 residues. With V trimmed by 1 base and J by 6 bases, 11 bases remained unmatched. Germline CDR1 is LNHDA and CDR2 is SQIVND (reference sequence). The CDR3 sequence is CASSIGLGAQGAEQYF. The CDR3 DNA sequence: TGTGCCAGTAGTATAGGCCTCGGGGCCCAGGGGGCCGAGCAGTACTTC.